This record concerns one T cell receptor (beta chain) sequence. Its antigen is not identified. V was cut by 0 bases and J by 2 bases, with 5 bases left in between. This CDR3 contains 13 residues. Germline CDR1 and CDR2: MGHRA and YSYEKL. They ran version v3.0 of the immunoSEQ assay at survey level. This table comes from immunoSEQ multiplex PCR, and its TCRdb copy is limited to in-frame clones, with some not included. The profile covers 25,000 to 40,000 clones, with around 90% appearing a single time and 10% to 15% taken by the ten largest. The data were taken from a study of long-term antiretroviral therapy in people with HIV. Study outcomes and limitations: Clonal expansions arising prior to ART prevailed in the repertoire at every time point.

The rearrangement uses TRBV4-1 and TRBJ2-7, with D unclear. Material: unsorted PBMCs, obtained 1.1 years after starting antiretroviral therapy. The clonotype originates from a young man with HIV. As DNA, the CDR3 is TGCGCCAGCAGCCAAGAAGCCACCTACGAGCAGTACTTC. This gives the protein CASSQEATYEQYF.